Sequencing of this T cell receptor (beta chain) was carried out in a study of T cell repertoires in urothelial bladder cancer (dated by TCRdb to between 2018 and 2020). With respect to the entire study: Of the approximately 12 resected lesions, three were clinically staged as cT0, three as cTa, three as cT1 and three as cT2 or greater. The study compared TCR repertoire clonality in bladder tumors with that in benign bladder inflammation. A total of some 11 patients who had bladder lesions and were undergoing transurethral resection were prospectively identified. Around 12 resected bladder lesions, made up of urothelial carcinoma (UC+) and benign (UC-) specimens, were studied. Findings and caveats that apply to the study as a whole: In carcinoma specimens, one T-cell clone made up as much as 17% of infiltrating lymphocytes, versus around 2.1% in benign specimens. The median percentage of tumor infiltrating lymphocytes was roughly 2% in carcinoma specimens and around 11% in benign specimens. Fewer T cells were found in urothelial carcinoma specimens than in benign specimens, with medians of roughly 6,100 and 27,000, respectively.

The immunoSEQ assay was used to sequence the CDR3 region of the TCR beta chain. The authors' analysis ran thus. For every specimen, the T-cell fraction, clonal dominance and maximum TCR clone frequency were calculated. Entries here come from immuneACCESS through TCRdb and include only in-frame sequences with V and J called. Some clones fail to appear in such tables; in the studies checked, an unresolved V gene covers under half of the shortfall, and the cause of the remainder is unknown. The DNA was the basis for D and trimming; V, J and clone size are from that table. The sample data list about 9,000 clones, and 58% of these were observed just once. 25% to 40% of the sample rests with the top ten. The germline V gene provides CDR1 SGDLS and CDR2 YYNGEE. The CDR3 holds 14 amino acids from the cysteine to the phenylalanine. The only DNA kept is the CDR3, 42 bases in frame from the first base. For this chain, trimming is 4 bases at the V end and 3 bases at the J end, and the number of junction bases without a gene match is 6.

Bladder lesion specimens were obtained at transurethral resection and were stored at -80C. DNA was isolated from bladder specimens obtained during transurethral resection. With respect to this clone: The antigen it binds to is not known. Base-call qualities are not available, and no considerably larger clone is one nucleotide away.

Recombination connected TRBV9 to TRBJ2-7; 8 bases in the middle match TRBD2. This clonotype was obtained from a human donor with urothelial carcinoma. The sample comprised tumor-infiltrating cells from bladder cancer. The DNA reads TGTGCCAGCAGCCGGGGGGGGCATGGCTACGAGCAGTACTTC. Its translation reads: CASSRGGHGYEQYF.